The clone carrying this T cell receptor (beta chain) was picked up many times. The antigen is undetermined. The time point denotes: pre-sensitization, week 0. As to treatment: therapeutic diphenylcyclopropenone sensitization with weekly scalp DPC. From whole blood left unfractionated, total RNA was extracted. The data stem from a study of human T cells and chemical hapten exposure. Study in general: Enrolled patients were predominantly female and had alopecia areata, totalis or universalis.

During construction of the library, unique molecular identifiers were attached to individual cDNA molecules for quantitative, reproducible TCR counting. TCRdb analysed the RACE reads with MiXCR anew, one entry per CDR3 protein. The data contain 35,000 to 45,000 distinct CDR3 sequences, more than 10% of them singletons. General observations from the study: Alopecia in all donors means immunity may differ from healthy individuals.

This receptor was identified in a middle-aged woman with alopecia areata. Some clones in this sample may be carry-over from other donors' samples. Source: whole blood, taken in connection with sensitization to the hapten diphenylcyclopropenone (DPC).

DNA for the CDR3: TGTGCCAGCAGCCAAGTTCCGGATGAGCAGTTCTTC. It encodes CASSQVPDEQFF. The gene calls are TRBV3-1 and TRBJ2-1; D is undetermined. V gave up 1 base and J gave up 8 bases, with 6 bases separating them. CDR1 and CDR2 from the germline V gene are LGHDT and YNNKEL (reference sequence). This CDR3 contains 12 residues.